Following are 27 T cell receptor beta chains from one sample sequenced in a study of T cell responses to AZD1222 COVID-19 vaccine. The method was immunoSEQ multiplex PCR; TCRdb's version includes in-frame clones alone and lacks a portion of them. The table includes about 92,000 clones, approximately 91% detected once. The sample consisted of peripheral blood, taken on day 0 of AZD1222 vaccination. All receptors derive from an adult in good health.

The chain couples TRBV30 to TRBJ2-2; a possible D gene is TRBD1 (6 bases). In germline, CDR1 is GTSNPN, CDR2 SVGIG (reference sequence). V was shortened by 4 bases and J by 7 bases, with 13 bases between the two germline ends. This CDR3 has 13 residues. The CDR3 loop is CAWNRVENGELFF. The CDR3 nucleotides read TGTGCCTGGAACAGGGTAGAGAACGGGGAGCTGTTTTTT. The complete variable domain, with remaining parts taken from reference TRBV30 and TRBJ2-2, reads SQTIHQWPATLVQPVGSPLSLECTVEGTSNPNLYWYRQAAGRGLQLLFYSVGIGQISSEVPQNLSASRPQDRQFILSSKKLLLSDSGFYLCAWNRVENGELFFGEGSRLTVL.

The genes are TRBV28 and TRBJ2-7; 10 bases line up with TRBD1. V was pared by 2 bases and J by 2 bases, with 6 bases of the junction left unmatched. The CDR3 is 16 residues long. Germline V gene lookup returns CDR1 MDHEN and CDR2 SYDVKM. CDR3 amino acids: CASSLIPGTGAYEQYF. The CDR3 coding sequence is TGTGCCAGCAGTTTAATCCCCGGGACAGGGGCCTACGAGCAGTACTTC.

This chain joins TRBV7-9 and TRBJ2-2; TRBD2 matches at 8 bases. The CDR3 spans 15 residues. CDR1 and CDR2 from the germline V gene are SEHNR and FQNEAQ (reference sequence). J gave up 1 base and V 2 bases, and 0 bases lay outside the gene matches. The CDR3 sequence is CASSLTSGNTGELFF. The CDR3 DNA is TGTGCCAGCAGCTTAACTAGCGGGAACACCGGGGAGCTGTTTTTT. The variable domain in full, completed from reference TRBV7-9 and TRBJ2-2, reads DTGVSQNPRHKITKRGQNVTFRCDPISEHNRLYWYRQTLGQGPEFLTYFQNEAQLEKSRLLSDRFSAERPKGSFSTLEIQRTEQGDSAMYLCASSLTSGNTGELFFGEGSRLTVL.

This clone was observed a handful of times. This chain joins TRBV6-5 and TRBJ2-7; 10 bases match TRBD1. Germline assignment: CDR1 MNHEY and CDR2 SVGAGI. V lost 5 bases to trimming and J lost 8 bases; unmatched junction nucleotides: 12. The CDR3 totals 15 residues. The CDR3 loop is CASSQERQGAQKQYF. Written as DNA, the CDR3 is TGTGCCAGCAGTCAGGAGAGACAGGGGGCTCAGAAGCAGTACTTC.

This rearrangement joins TRBV20-1 to TRBJ2-1; maybe TRBD1 (5 bases). The CDR3 extends over 10 amino acids. With 5 bases removed from V and 10 bases from J, the gap between germline ends came to 9 bases. Germline V gene data show CDR1 as DFQATT and CDR2 as SNEGSKA (reference sequence). The CDR3 loop reads CSALDSEQFF. CDR3 bases: TGCAGTGCTCTAGACAGCGAGCAGTTCTTC.

This chain uses TRBV12-3 or TRBV12-4 with TRBJ2-7, with 8 bases aligning to TRBD1. V shed 5 bases, J shed 6 bases, and the junction held 6 bases outside the gene matches. This CDR3 region has 13 residues. The CDR3 coding sequence is TGTGCCAGCAGTCAGGGGGCGAGGGGCGAGCAGTACTTC. This translates into CASSQGARGEQYF.

The rearrangement joins TRBV5-1 to TRBJ1-1; tentative D call: TRBD1 (5 bases). The V end lost 0 bases, the J end lost 1 base, and 7 bases lay between the germline ends. The CDR3 length is 14 residues. The V gene's germline CDR1 is SGHRS and CDR2 YFSETQ. CDR3: CASSLGQRNTEAFF. The CDR3 nucleotides read TGCGCCAGCAGCTTGGGACAGAGGAACACTGAAGCTTTCTTT.

V usage is TRBV3-1 (or the pseudogene TRBV3-2) and J usage is TRBJ1-1; 7 bases fit TRBD1. The J segment lost 1 base and the V segment lost 4 bases, leaving 9 bases of the junction unmatched. The germline V gene encodes CDR1 LGHDT and CDR2 YNNKEL (reference sequence). The CDR3 has 16 amino acids. The CDR3 reads CASSLTWTGKNTEAFF. The CDR3 DNA reads as TGTGCCAGCAGCCTTACATGGACAGGAAAGAACACTGAAGCTTTCTTT.

The rearrangement uses TRBV19 and TRBJ2-3; 12 bases map to TRBD2. The ends lost 7 bases at V and 3 bases at J; junction bases unmatched: 11. The length of the CDR3 is 17 residues. CDR1 is LNHDA and CDR2 is SQIVND in the germline V gene (reference sequence). CDR3 sequence (DNA): TGTGCCAGTACCATAAGGGCTAGCGGGGGGGAGACAGATACGCAGTATTTT. It specifies CASTIRASGGETDTQYF.

The chain joins TRBV12-3 or TRBV12-4 to TRBJ1-3; D remains ambiguous. Trimming removed 5 bases from V and 0 bases from J, with 2 bases in between. This CDR3 has 12 residues. CDR3 nucleotides: TGTGCCAGCAGTGACTCTGGAAACACCATATATTTT. Translation gives CASSDSGNTIYF.

This clone was seen only a few times. V gene TRBV4-1 combines with J gene TRBJ1-4; a weak D match, TRBD1 (5 bases). The V gene lost 1 base and the J gene lost 4 bases, with 16 bases spanning the gap. This CDR3 comprises 17 residues. Germline CDR1 MGHRA, CDR2 YSYEKL. The CDR3 here is CASSQALGAGGNEKLFF. The DNA of the CDR3 is TGCGCCAGCAGCCAAGCGCTGGGCGCGGGGGGTAATGAAAAACTGTTTTTT.

V usage is TRBV7-2 and J usage is TRBJ1-2; 7 bases fit TRBD1. From germline, CDR1 is SGHTA and CDR2 FQGNSA. The CDR3 has 14 residues. The V and J ends lost 5 bases and 0 bases, in that order; junction bases with no gene match: 3. CDR3 in amino acids: CASSPQGANYGYTF. The CDR3 region has the DNA TGTGCCAGCAGCCCCCAGGGGGCTAACTATGGCTACACCTTC.

This chain uses TRBV7-9 with TRBJ1-2, with a possible D match to TRBD1 (6 bases). The CDR3 loop spans 13 amino acids. Germline V gene sequence: CDR1 SEHNR, CDR2 FQNEAQ (reference sequence). Trimming stripped 1 base from V and 6 bases from J, with 9 bases between. The CDR3 region has the DNA TGTGCCAGCAGCTTAGACAGGGACGATGGCTACACCTTC. It specifies CASSLDRDDGYTF. Full variable domain (missing parts from reference TRBV7-9 and TRBJ1-2): DTGVSQNPRHKITKRGQNVTFRCDPISEHNRLYWYRQTLGQGPEFLTYFQNEAQLEKSRLLSDRFSAERPKGSFSTLEIQRTEQGDSAMYLCASSLDRDDGYTFGSGTRLTVV.

The genes are TRBV7-9 and TRBJ1-1; possibly TRBD1 for D (6 bases). The CDR3 is 14 amino acids. V dropped 3 bases and J dropped 7 bases, with 15 bases sitting between them. The germline CDR1 and CDR2 sequences are SEHNR and FQNEAQ (reference sequence). Here the CDR3 DNA reads TGTGCCAGCAGCTTTTCGAGGGGGGGAAGTGAAGCTTTCTTT. Translation gives CASSFSRGGSEAFF.

The gene calls are TRBV9 and TRBJ2-7; a weak D match, TRBD1 (5 bases). CDR3 length: 15 amino acids. Trimming stripped 2 bases from V and 5 bases from J, with 17 bases between. Germline lookup yields CDR1 SGDLS and CDR2 YYNGEE. CDR3 in amino acids: CASSVSPVPTDEQYF. CDR3 DNA: TGTGCCAGCAGCGTCTCTCCCGTCCCGACAGACGAGCAGTACTTC.

The V call is TRBV4-1, the J call TRBJ1-3, with D unresolved. CDR1 and CDR2 (germline): MGHRA, YSYEKL. The V end lost 2 bases, the J end lost 11 bases, and 25 bases lay between the germline ends. The CDR3 contains 17 residues. The CDR3 sequence: CASSQYSLPLTSPPIYF. CDR3 in DNA: TGCGCCAGCAGCCAATACTCCCTCCCCCTTACTTCCCCCCCCATATATTTT.

The rearrangement uses TRBV3-1 (or the pseudogene TRBV3-2) and TRBJ2-7; 9 bases agree with TRBD1. The junction had 6 bases not matched to a gene; V was cut back by 3 bases and J by 3 bases. The CDR3 has 15 residues. From germline, CDR1 is LGHDT and CDR2 YNNKEL (reference sequence). CDR3 DNA: TGTGCCAGCAGCCAGACCGGGACAGGGATCTACGAGCAGTACTTC. Its translation is CASSQTGTGIYEQYF.

The chain is built from TRBV6-4 and TRBJ1-5; no definite D call. Trimming shortened V by 4 bases and J by 7 bases, and 14 bases separated the two germline ends. The germline CDR1 and CDR2 sequences are MRHNA and SNTAGT. The CDR3 length is 14 residues. The CDR3 reads CASSARVGGQPQHF. The CDR3, as DNA: TGTGCCAGCAGTGCAAGGGTGGGAGGACAGCCCCAGCATTTT.

The chain joins TRBV18 to TRBJ1-5; D is undetermined. The CDR3 sequence is 14 residues long. Germline lookup yields CDR1 KGHSH and CDR2 LQKENI. The V and J ends lost 0 bases and 2 bases respectively, with 5 bases between them. The CDR3 DNA reads TGTGCCAGCTCACCACCGGGTGGCAATCAGCCCCAGCATTTT. As protein: CASSPPGGNQPQHF.

The chain's CDR3 is CASSLYRGRYGYTF. CDR3 coding DNA: TGTGCCAGTAGTTTGTATAGGGGGAGGTATGGCTACACCTTC. J is TRBJ1-2 and V is TRBV19; tentative D call: TRBD1 (6 bases). The CDR3 length is 14 residues. Germline V lookup: CDR1 LNHDA, CDR2 SQIVND (reference sequence). Trimming left V 5 bases short and J 5 bases short, with 15 bases between. The entire variable domain, with the rest obtained from reference TRBV19 and TRBJ1-2, is as follows: DGGITQSPKYLFRKEGQNVTLSCEQNLNHDAMYWYRQDPGQGLRLIYYSQIVNDFQKGDIAEGYSVSREKKESFPLTVTSAQKNPTAFYLCASSLYRGRYGYTFGSGTRLTVV.

This rearrangement joins TRBV10-3 to TRBJ2-3, with D possibly being TRBD1 or TRBD2 (6 bases each). This CDR3 is built from 15 residues. V lost 10 bases, J lost 0 bases, and 17 bases lay in between. From germline, CDR1 is ENHRY and CDR2 SYGVKD. In DNA, the CDR3 is TGTGCCACCAAAAAGGTCGGGGGCAGCACAGATACGCAGTATTTT. Its protein is CATKKVGGSTDTQYF.

The CDR3 region has the DNA TGTGCCAGTCGGGGGAATGCGGGTCAGCCCCAGCATTTT. Residues: CASRGNAGQPQHF. The V call is TRBV18, the J call TRBJ1-5; possibly TRBD1 for D (5 bases). With 9 bases removed from V and 6 bases from J, the gap between germline ends came to 15 bases. The CDR3 totals 13 residues. Germline V lookup: CDR1 KGHSH, CDR2 LQKENI. Drawing the rest from reference TRBV18 and TRBJ1-5, the complete variable domain is NAGVMQNPRHLVRRRGQEARLRCSPMKGHSHVYWYRQLPEEGLKFMVYLQKENIIDESGMPKERFSAEFPKEGPSILRIQQVVRGDSAAYFCASRGNAGQPQHFGDGTRLSIL.

The chain has TRBV7-9 and TRBJ1-1; D possibly corresponds to TRBD1 (5 bases). With 2 bases removed from V and 2 bases from J, the gap between germline ends came to 12 bases. Germline assignment: CDR1 SEHNR and CDR2 FQNEAQ (reference sequence). The CDR3 runs 15 residues. The CDR3 sequence: CASSLQGTSNTEAFF. CDR3 coding DNA: TGTGCCAGCAGCTTACAGGGAACCTCCAACACTGAAGCTTTCTTT.

The rearrangement links TRBV6-4 to TRBJ2-3, with 12 bases matching TRBD2. The V gene end was trimmed by 3 bases and the J gene end by 5 bases; junction bases not matched to a gene: 0. The V gene's germline CDR1 is MRHNA and CDR2 SNTAGT. This CDR3 is built from 14 residues. CDR3: CASSETSGGDTQYF. CDR3 in DNA: TGTGCCAGCAGTGAGACTAGCGGGGGAGATACGCAGTATTTT.

The chain recombines TRBV7-6 with TRBJ1-2, with 7 bases fitting TRBD1. With V trimmed by 2 bases and J by 7 bases, 4 bases remained unmatched. Germline V gives CDR1 SGHVS, CDR2 FNYEAQ. This CDR3 has 13 residues. CDR3 loop: CASSLQQGIGYTF. For the CDR3, the DNA is TGTGCCAGCAGCTTACAACAGGGGATTGGCTACACCTTC.

The chain joins TRBV24-1 to TRBJ2-5; 8 bases match TRBD1. The germline V gene has CDR1 KGHDR and CDR2 SFDVKD. The J segment lost 2 bases and the V segment lost 3 bases, leaving 10 bases of the junction unmatched. This CDR3 spans 17 amino acids. Written as DNA, the CDR3 is TGTGCCACCAGTGATGGCAGGACAGGGAGGCAGCAAGAGACCCAGTACTTC. This gives the protein CATSDGRTGRQQETQYF.

V usage is TRBV30 and J usage is TRBJ1-1, with D perhaps TRBD1 (5 bases). This CDR3 has 17 residues. The V gene's germline CDR1 is GTSNPN and CDR2 SVGIG (reference sequence). V was trimmed by 4 bases and J by 5 bases, leaving 26 bases between them. CDR3 in DNA: TGTGCCTGGAAGGTAGTGAGACACGCAGGGTTTGGAACTGAAGCTTTCTTT. Its translation: CAWKVVRHAGFGTEAFF. The full variable domain, completed using reference TRBV30 and TRBJ1-1, is SQTIHQWPATLVQPVGSPLSLECTVEGTSNPNLYWYRQAAGRGLQLLFYSVGIGQISSEVPQNLSASRPQDRQFILSSKKLLLSDSGFYLCAWKVVRHAGFGTEAFFGQGTRLTVV.